One and the same sample provided the 13 T cell receptor beta chains below, sequenced in a study of blood T cell repertoires in COVID-19. The assay was immunoSEQ multiplex PCR, and TCRdb's table has in-frame clones only and misses some. Of around 320,000 clones listed, 90% were seen once; the top ten hold 3.9%. Sequences were obtained from PBMCs or T cells enriched from blood (not recorded which). These receptors were obtained from a woman aged 25 to 39 who had been exposed to COVID-19.

Comment on this clone: This sample includes further DNA sequences coding for the same CDR3. This sequence joins TRBV5-6 and TRBJ1-1, with unresolved D. The germline V and J ends were trimmed by 1 base and 2 bases, with 9 bases remaining between them. Germline V gene sequence: CDR1 SGHDT, CDR2 YYEEEE. The CDR3 runs to 14 residues. The CDR3 here is CASSLRGINTEAFF. CDR3 coding DNA: TGTGCCAGCAGCTTGCGCGGAATAAACACTGAAGCTTTCTTT. The full variable domain, with the rest looked up from reference TRBV5-6 and TRBJ1-1, is DAGVTQSPTHLIKTRGQQVTLRCSPKSGHDTVSWYQQALGQGPQFIFQYYEEEERQRGNFPDRFSGHQFPNYSSELNVNALLLGDSALYLCASSLRGINTEAFFGQGTRLTVV.

The chain carries TRBV5-6 and TRBJ1-2; D perhaps matches TRBD1 (6 bases). Per the germline V gene, CDR1 is SGHDT and CDR2 is YYEEEE. Trimming removed 8 bases from V and 8 bases from J, with 22 bases in between. This CDR3 has 14 amino acids. CDR3 bases: TGTGCCAGTGCGCCGGCAACAGGGTTGAGGGGCTACACCTTC. This encodes CASAPATGLRGYTF.

The gene calls are TRBV19 and TRBJ2-7; 10 positions agree with TRBD1. Germline CDR1 LNHDA, CDR2 SQIVND (reference sequence). The V segment lost 5 bases and the J segment 2 bases; nucleotides outside the gene matches: 9. This CDR3 is 16 amino acids long. The CDR3 sequence is CASSFSPGTGAYEQYF. CDR3 coding DNA: TGTGCCAGTAGTTTCTCCCCCGGGACAGGGGCCTACGAGCAGTACTTC.

The genes are TRBV10-3 and TRBJ1-1; D might be TRBD1 (5 bases). Germline values: CDR1 ENHRY, CDR2 SYGVKD. This CDR3 contains 14 residues. Trimming removed 0 bases at V and 6 bases at J, with 11 bases between. The CDR3, as DNA: TGTGCCATCAGTGAGTCGGCAGGGCTTTCTGAAGCTTTCTTT. Amino acid sequence: CAISESAGLSEAFF.

This chain uses TRBV19 with TRBJ1-2; D may be TRBD1 (5 bases). Germline CDR1 LNHDA, CDR2 SQIVND (reference sequence). This CDR3 has 13 amino acids. Trimming removed 4 bases at V and 4 bases at J, with 10 bases between. The CDR3 sequence: CASSKTVLYGYTF. The CDR3 nucleotides read TGTGCCAGTAGTAAGACAGTACTCTATGGCTACACCTTC.

This clone is a singleton in its sample. The CDR3 is CAIASGGDYEQYF. In nucleotides, the CDR3 is TGTGCCATCGCGAGCGGGGGGGACTACGAGCAGTACTTC. The chain couples TRBV10-3 to TRBJ2-7; 10 nucleotides match TRBD2. V lost 8 bases to trimming and J lost 3 bases; unmatched junction nucleotides: 4. The CDR3 contains 13 residues. From germline, CDR1 is ENHRY and CDR2 SYGVKD.

The genes are TRBV18 and TRBJ2-5; D uncertain. The V gene lost 4 bases and the J gene lost 2 bases, with 8 bases spanning the gap. This CDR3 contains 13 residues. In germline, CDR1 is KGHSH, CDR2 LQKENI. This chain's CDR3 is CASSQSRQETQYF. The DNA of the CDR3 is TGTGCCAGCTCACAATCCCGGCAAGAGACCCAGTACTTC.

This clone was counted once. This chain joins TRBV9 and TRBJ1-2; D gene ambiguous. V dropped 2 bases and J dropped 1 base, with 12 bases sitting between them. CDR1 and CDR2 from the germline V gene are SGDLS and YYNGEE. The CDR3 spans 15 residues. The DNA of the CDR3 is TGTGCCAGCAGCGTCGGGGTCCTCTATAACTATGGCTACACCTTC. It is translated as CASSVGVLYNYGYTF.

The rearrangement uses TRBV6-2 or TRBV6-3 and TRBJ2-7; 7 bases match TRBD1. This CDR3 spans 16 amino acids. V shed 6 bases and J 3 bases; nucleotides not matched to a gene: 14. Germline V lookup: CDR1 MNHEY, CDR2 SVGEGT. CDR3 sequence: CASSFIDRARDYEQYF. The CDR3 region has the DNA TGTGCCAGCAGCTTTATTGACAGGGCTAGAGACTACGAGCAGTACTTC.

The count of this clone is one. V and J are TRBV28 and TRBJ1-2; perhaps TRBD1 as D (6 bases). Germline lookup yields CDR1 MDHEN and CDR2 SYDVKM. This CDR3 spans 17 amino acids. V was clipped by 5 bases and J by 0 bases, with 19 bases between them. The CDR3 nucleotides read TGTGCCAGCAGTCCAATATATGGGGACATAGCTAACTATGGCTACACCTTC. Translating gives CASSPIYGDIANYGYTF.

Concerning this clone itself: Other nucleotide sequences in the sample specify the same CDR3. V and J are TRBV19 and TRBJ2-7; 8 bases fit TRBD1. Per the germline V gene, CDR1 is LNHDA and CDR2 is SQIVND (reference sequence). V lost 2 bases to trimming and J lost 4 bases; unmatched junction nucleotides: 1. The CDR3 sequence is 13 residues long. CDR3 sequence (DNA): TGTGCCAGTAGTATAACAGGGGGGTACGAGCAGTACTTC. Its protein product is CASSITGGYEQYF.

The V gene is TRBV6-5, the J gene TRBJ2-5, with D unresolved. The CDR3 has 14 amino acids. V lost 6 bases and J 6 bases, leaving 17 bases between the germline ends. Per germline, CDR1 MNHEY and CDR2 SVGAGI. The CDR3 DNA follows: TGTGCCAGCAGCAGATCCCCATCCCAGAAGACCCAGTACTTC. Translated, it gives CASSRSPSQKTQYF.

This rearrangement joins TRBV7-6 to TRBJ1-3; the D gene is possibly TRBD1 (5 bases). CDR1 and CDR2 (germline): SGHVS, FNYEAQ. This CDR3 has 14 residues. The V gene lost 8 bases and the J gene lost 4 bases, with 15 bases spanning the gap. CDR3 nucleotides: TGTGCCAGCCGGGGGTACTCCGGGGGAAACACCATATATTTT. It is translated as CASRGYSGGNTIYF. The whole variable domain, remainder taken from reference TRBV7-6 and TRBJ1-3, is GAGVSQSPRYKVTKRGQDVALRCDPISGHVSLYWYRQALGQGPEFLTYFNYEAQQDKSGLPNDRFSAERPEGSISTLTIQRTEQRDSAMYRCASRGYSGGNTIYFGEGSWLTVV.